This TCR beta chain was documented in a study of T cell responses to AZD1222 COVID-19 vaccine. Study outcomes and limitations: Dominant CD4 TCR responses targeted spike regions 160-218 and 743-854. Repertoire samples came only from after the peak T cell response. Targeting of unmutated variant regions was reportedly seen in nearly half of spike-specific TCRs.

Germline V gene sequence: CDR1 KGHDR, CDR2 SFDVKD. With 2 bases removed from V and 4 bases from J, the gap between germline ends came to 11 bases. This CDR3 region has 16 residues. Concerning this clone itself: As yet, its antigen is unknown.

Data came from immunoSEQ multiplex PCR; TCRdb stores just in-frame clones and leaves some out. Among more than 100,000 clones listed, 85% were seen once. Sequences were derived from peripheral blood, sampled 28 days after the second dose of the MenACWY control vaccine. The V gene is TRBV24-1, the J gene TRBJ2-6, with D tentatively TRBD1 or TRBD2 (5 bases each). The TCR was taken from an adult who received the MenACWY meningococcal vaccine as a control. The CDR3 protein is CATSDYLGVGANVLTF. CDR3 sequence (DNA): TGTGCCACCAGTGATTACCTGGGGGTCGGGGCCAACGTCCTGACTTTC.